The 8 T cell receptor beta chains below come from one sample, sequenced in a study of immune heterogeneity within non-small cell lung tumors. Multiplex PCR was performed with 32 V and 13 J primers, and it amplified TCR beta CDR3. Each CDR3 protein is one row after TCRdb ran MiXCR on the multiplex PCR reads. This sample has under 20,000 distinct CDR3 sequences; roughly 30% occur once, and the top ten carry roughly 3.9%. Template input was genomic DNA from bulk tumor (about 600 ng per sample). Multiple widely separated biopsies were taken from each primary tumor at surgery. It was patients with untreated, newly diagnosed non-small cell lung cancer who underwent curative surgery. Input material: lung tumor tissue. All receptors derive from a man between 35 and 55 years old with non-small cell lung cancer.

Points on this clonotype: Just one base apart from a much larger clone, this may be a read error. The gene calls are TRBV10-1 and TRBJ2-7, with D possibly being TRBD1 or TRBD2 (5 bases each). The germline gives CDR1 WNHNN, CDR2 SYGVQD (reference sequence). The V end lost 0 bases, the J end lost 0 bases, and 9 bases lay between the germline ends. The CDR3 covers 15 residues. The CDR3 is CASSESHGASYEQYF. CDR3 DNA: TGCGCCAGCAGTGAGTCCCACGGGGCCTCCTACGAGCAGTACTTC.

Of note for this clonotype: Being one base from a much bigger clone, this may be a read error. The CDR3 does not end in the conserved phenylalanine or tryptophan, so this is likely a read error. The J gene is TRBJ1-1, the V gene TRBV6-1; D unclear. The CDR3 is 14 amino acids. Trimming removed 0 bases from V and 0 bases from J, with 5 bases in between. CDR1 and CDR2 from the germline V gene are MNHNS and SASEGT. The CDR3 DNA sequence: TGTGCCAGCAGTGAAGCGCTAGTGAACACTGAAGCTTTCCTT. Residues: CASSEALVNTEAFL.

This clonotype is medium-sized in the sample. The genes are TRBV2 and TRBJ2-1; tentatively, D is TRBD2 (5 bases). Per germline, CDR1 SNHLY and CDR2 FYNNEI. There are 12 residues in the CDR3. Trimming cost V 4 bases and J 6 bases, with 7 bases left between them. The CDR3 region is CASSVGLNEQFF. DNA of the CDR3: TGTGCCAGCAGTGTTGGACTCAATGAGCAGTTCTTC. Variable domain in full (rest from reference TRBV2 and TRBJ2-1): EPEVTQTPSHQVTQMGQEVILRCVPISNHLYFYWYRQILGQKVEFLVSFYNNEISEKSEIFDDQFSVERPDGSNFTLKIRSTKLEDSAMYFCASSVGLNEQFFGPGTRLTVL.

Points on this clonotype: With a much larger clone just one base away, this may be a read error. The chain is built from TRBV19 and TRBJ1-6; 7 bases fit TRBD1. Trimming removed 9 bases from V and 7 bases from J; junction bases left unmatched: 3. Germline CDR1 is LNHDA and CDR2 is SQIVND (reference sequence). CDR3 length: 12 residues. CDR3 in DNA: TGTGCCAGCAGACAGGGAAATTCACCCCTCCACTTT. Protein: CASRQGNSPLHF. Combining the CDR3 with reference TRBV19 and TRBJ1-6 gives the whole variable domain DGGITQSPKYLFRKEGQNVTLSCEQNLNHDAMYWYRQDPGQGLRLIYYSQIVNDFQKGDIAEGYSVSREKKESFPLTVTSAQKNPTAFYLCASRQGNSPLHFGNGTRLTVT.

This clonotype appeared many times. The rearrangement uses TRBV20-1 and TRBJ2-1; D possibly corresponds to TRBD2 (6 bases). The CDR3 covers 15 residues. V lost 5 bases and J lost 6, with 20 bases in between. Germline V gene data show CDR1 as DFQATT and CDR2 as SNEGSKA (reference sequence). The CDR3, as DNA: TGCAGTGCTCACAGATATTTGGAGGGAGGCAATGAGCAGTTCTTC. It encodes CSAHRYLEGGNEQFF.

This clonotype is judged medium-sized. The chain is built from TRBV7-8 and TRBJ1-5; D possibly corresponds to TRBD1 (5 bases). CDR3 size: 16 residues. Trimming pared 4 bases from V and 4 bases from J, leaving 17 bases between. Germline CDR1 is SGHVS and CDR2 is FQNEAQ. CDR3 nucleotide sequence: TGTGCCAGCAGCTCGGTGGGGGTTCGACCTAATCAGCCCCAGCATTTT. It encodes CASSSVGVRPNQPQHF.

Of note for this clonotype: Given a much more abundant clone one base away, this may be a read error. The rearrangement links TRBV6-2 or TRBV6-3 to TRBJ1-2; tentative D call: TRBD1 (5 bases). Germline assignment: CDR1 MNHEY and CDR2 SVGEGT. This CDR3 spans 13 amino acids. V was cut by 6 bases and J by 4 bases, with 12 bases left in between. The CDR3 DNA reads as TGTGCCAGCAGCTCCGGGACCACCTATGGCTACACCTTC. Residues: CASSSGTTYGYTF.

The chain employs TRBV20-1 and TRBJ2-5; D is tentatively TRBD1 or TRBD2 (5 bases each). With 3 bases removed from V and 4 bases from J, the gap between germline ends came to 15 bases. This CDR3 comprises 14 residues. CDR1 is DFQATT, CDR2 SNEGSKA, per germline (reference sequence). Written as DNA, the CDR3 is TGCAGTGCTAGCCTAGCCCCGGGGCTAGAGACCCAGTACTTC. Translating gives CSASLAPGLETQYF.